This T cell receptor (beta chain) was profiled in a study of T-cell reconstitution after alpha-beta-depleted transplantation in children. The library targeted TCRbeta and was prepared with unique molecular identifiers. TCRdb used MiXCR to reprocess the PCR reads, holding one entry per CDR3 protein. The table lists over 550,000 distinct CDR3 sequences, roughly 10% of them singletons. Trimming stripped 2 bases from V and 7 bases from J, with 16 bases between. The CDR3 sequence is 15 residues long. Germline CDR1 reads SGHRS; CDR2 reads YFSETQ. This clonotype was seen only a few times. The chain joins TRBV5-1 to TRBJ1-5; TRBD1 is a possible D gene (5 bases). The receptor was isolated from a human donor who donated a stem cell graft to a child with acute myeloid leukemia. The sample consisted of PBMCs from the stem cell graft donor, taken from the stem cell graft. In nucleotides, the CDR3 is TGCGCCAGCAGCTTCGAAACAGGCTCCGGACAGCCCCAGCATTTT. It yields the protein CASSFETGSGQPQHF.